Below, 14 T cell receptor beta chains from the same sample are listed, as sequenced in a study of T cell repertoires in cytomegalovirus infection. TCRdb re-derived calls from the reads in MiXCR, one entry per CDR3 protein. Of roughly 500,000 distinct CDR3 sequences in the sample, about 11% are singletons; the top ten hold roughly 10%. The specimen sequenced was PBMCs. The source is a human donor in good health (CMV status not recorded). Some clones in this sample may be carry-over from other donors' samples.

DNA of the CDR3: TGTGCCAGCAGTTTCGGAGGGGCGGGCTACAATGAGCAGTTCTTC. It translates to CASSFGGAGYNEQFF. The chain uses TRBV28 and TRBJ2-1, with a tentative D call TRBD2 (6 bases). The CDR3 consists of 15 residues. CDR1 and CDR2 (germline): MDHEN, SYDVKM. Trimming cost V 3 bases and J 3 bases, with 12 bases left between them.

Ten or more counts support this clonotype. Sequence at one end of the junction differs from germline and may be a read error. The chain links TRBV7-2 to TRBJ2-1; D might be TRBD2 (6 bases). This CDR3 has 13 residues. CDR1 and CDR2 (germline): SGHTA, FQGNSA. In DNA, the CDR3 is TGTGCCAGCAGCATAGCCGGGAGAGATGAGCAGTTCTTC. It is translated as CASSIAGRDEQFF.

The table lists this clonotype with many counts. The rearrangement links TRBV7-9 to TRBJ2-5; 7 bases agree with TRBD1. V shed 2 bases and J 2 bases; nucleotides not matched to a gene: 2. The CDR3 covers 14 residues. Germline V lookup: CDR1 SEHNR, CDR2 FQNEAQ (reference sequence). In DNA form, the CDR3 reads TGTGCCAGCAGCTTACTGGACAGGCAAGAGACCCAGTACTTC. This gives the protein CASSLLDRQETQYF.

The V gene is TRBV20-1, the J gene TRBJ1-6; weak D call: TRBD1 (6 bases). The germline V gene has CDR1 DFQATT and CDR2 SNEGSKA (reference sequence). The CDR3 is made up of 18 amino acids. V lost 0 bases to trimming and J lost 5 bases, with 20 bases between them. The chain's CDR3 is CSARDYRGRGANNSPLHF. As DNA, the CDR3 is TGCAGTGCTAGAGATTATCGGGGGCGGGGGGCGAATAATTCACCCCTCCACTTT.

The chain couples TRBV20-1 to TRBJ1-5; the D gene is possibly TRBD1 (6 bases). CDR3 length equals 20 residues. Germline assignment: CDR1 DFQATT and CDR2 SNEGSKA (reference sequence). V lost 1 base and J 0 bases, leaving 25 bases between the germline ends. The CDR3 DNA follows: TGCAGTGCTAGAGTTCCCCGACAGGATATAGGGCCGTATAGCAATCAGCCCCAGCATTTT. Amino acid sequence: CSARVPRQDIGPYSNQPQHF.

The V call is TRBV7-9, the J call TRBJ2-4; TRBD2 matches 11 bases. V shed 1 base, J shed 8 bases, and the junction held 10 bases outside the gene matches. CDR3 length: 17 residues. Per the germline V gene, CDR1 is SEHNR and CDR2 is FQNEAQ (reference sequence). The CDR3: CASSLVSSGGHQDIQYF. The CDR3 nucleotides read TGTGCCAGCAGCTTAGTTTCTAGCGGGGGGCACCAGGACATTCAGTACTTC.

The CDR3 sequence is CASSHVVGNTEAFF. The DNA of the CDR3 is TGCGCCAGCAGCCACGTAGTGGGGAACACTGAAGCTTTCTTT. The chain recombines TRBV4-3 with TRBJ1-1; D ambiguous. Trimming pared 3 bases from V and 1 base from J, leaving 9 bases between. The CDR3 runs 14 residues. Germline V CDR1 and CDR2: LGHNA, YSLEER.

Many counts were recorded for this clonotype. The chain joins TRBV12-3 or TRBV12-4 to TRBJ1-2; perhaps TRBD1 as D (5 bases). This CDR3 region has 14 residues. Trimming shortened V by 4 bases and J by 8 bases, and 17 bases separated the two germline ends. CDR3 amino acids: CASSSIQAREGYTF. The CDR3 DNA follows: TGTGCCAGCAGTTCGATACAGGCTAGGGAAGGCTACACCTTC.

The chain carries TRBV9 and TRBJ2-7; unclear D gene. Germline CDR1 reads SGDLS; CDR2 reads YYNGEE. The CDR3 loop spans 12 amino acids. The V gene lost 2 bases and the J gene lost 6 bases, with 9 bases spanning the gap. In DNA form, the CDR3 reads TGTGCCAGCAGCGTTAACTTTGGCGAGCAGTACTTC. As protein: CASSVNFGEQYF.

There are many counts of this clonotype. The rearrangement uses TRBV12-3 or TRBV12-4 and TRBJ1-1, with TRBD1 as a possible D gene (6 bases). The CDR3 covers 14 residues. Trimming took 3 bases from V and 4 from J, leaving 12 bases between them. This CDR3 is CASSFRRGRTEAFF. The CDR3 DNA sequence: TGTGCCAGCAGTTTTAGGCGGGGGCGCACTGAAGCTTTCTTT.

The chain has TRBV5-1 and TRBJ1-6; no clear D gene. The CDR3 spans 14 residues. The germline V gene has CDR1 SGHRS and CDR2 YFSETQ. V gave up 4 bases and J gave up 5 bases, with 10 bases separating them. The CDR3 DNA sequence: TGCGCCAGCAGCAGACGGACTAATAATTCACCCCTCCACTTT. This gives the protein CASSRRTNNSPLHF.

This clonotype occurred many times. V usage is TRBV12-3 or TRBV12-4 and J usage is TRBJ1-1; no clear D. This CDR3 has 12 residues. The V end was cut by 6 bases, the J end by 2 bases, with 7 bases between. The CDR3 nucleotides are TGTGCCAGCAGGTCCAGAAACACTGAAGCTTTCTTT. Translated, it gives CASRSRNTEAFF.

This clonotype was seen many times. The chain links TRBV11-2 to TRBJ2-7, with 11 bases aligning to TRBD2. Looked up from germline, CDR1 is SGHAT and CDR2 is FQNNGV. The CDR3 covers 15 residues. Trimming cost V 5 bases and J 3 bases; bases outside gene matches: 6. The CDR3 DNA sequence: TGTGCCAGCAGCCCTGGGACTAGCGGCCTCTACGAGCAGTACTTC. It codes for CASSPGTSGLYEQYF.

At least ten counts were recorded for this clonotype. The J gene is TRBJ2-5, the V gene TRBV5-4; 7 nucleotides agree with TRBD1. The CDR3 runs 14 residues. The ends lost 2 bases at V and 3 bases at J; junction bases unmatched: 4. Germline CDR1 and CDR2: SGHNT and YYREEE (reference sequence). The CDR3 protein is CASSFKGAKETQYF. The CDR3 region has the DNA TGTGCCAGCAGCTTCAAGGGGGCGAAAGAGACCCAGTACTTC.